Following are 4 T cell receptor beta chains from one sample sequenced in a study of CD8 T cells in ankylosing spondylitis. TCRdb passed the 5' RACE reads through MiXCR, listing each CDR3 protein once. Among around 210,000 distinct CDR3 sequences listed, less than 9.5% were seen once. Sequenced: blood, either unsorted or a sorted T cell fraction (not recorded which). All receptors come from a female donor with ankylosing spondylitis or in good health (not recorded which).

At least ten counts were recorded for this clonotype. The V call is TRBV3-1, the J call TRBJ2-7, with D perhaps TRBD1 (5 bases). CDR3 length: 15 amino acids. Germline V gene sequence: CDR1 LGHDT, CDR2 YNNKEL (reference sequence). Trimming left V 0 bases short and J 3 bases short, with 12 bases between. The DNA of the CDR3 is TGTGCCAGCAGCCAAGACACAGGACCCAACTACGAGCAGTACTTC. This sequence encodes CASSQDTGPNYEQYF.

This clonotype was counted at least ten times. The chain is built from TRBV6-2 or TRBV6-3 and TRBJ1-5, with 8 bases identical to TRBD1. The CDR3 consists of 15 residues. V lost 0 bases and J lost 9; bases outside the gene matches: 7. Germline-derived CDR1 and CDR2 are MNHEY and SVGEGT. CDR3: CASSYSTGGERPQHF. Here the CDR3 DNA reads TGTGCCAGCAGTTACTCCACAGGGGGTGAGAGGCCCCAGCATTTT.

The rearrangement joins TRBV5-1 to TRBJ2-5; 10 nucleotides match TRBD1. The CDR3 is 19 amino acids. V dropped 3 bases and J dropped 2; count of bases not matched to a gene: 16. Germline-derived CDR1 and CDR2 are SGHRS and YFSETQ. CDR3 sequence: CASSSNSGTGDGGQETQYF. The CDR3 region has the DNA TGCGCCAGCAGCTCAAATTCCGGGACAGGGGACGGAGGGCAAGAGACCCAGTACTTC.

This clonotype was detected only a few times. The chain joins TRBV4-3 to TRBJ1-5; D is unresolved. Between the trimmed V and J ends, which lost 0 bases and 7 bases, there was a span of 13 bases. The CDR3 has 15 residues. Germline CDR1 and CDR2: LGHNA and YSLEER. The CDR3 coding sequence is TGCGCCAGCAGCCAAGATCGAGTGGGTTGGCAGCCCCAGCATTTT. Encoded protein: CASSQDRVGWQPQHF.